This TCR beta chain comes out of a study of CD8 T cells in Susac syndrome. Study-wide background: At the time of blood draw, patients with Susac syndrome were therapy-naive, receiving corticosteroids, or receiving intravenous immunoglobulin alone. Study-wide results and caveats: CD4+ repertoires of Susac syndrome patients lacked detectable clonal expansion.

In germline, CDR1 is SGDLS, CDR2 YYNGEE. CDR3 size: 17 residues. The J segment lost 1 base and the V segment lost 1 base, leaving 9 bases of the junction unmatched. An input of about 0.45 to 1 ug of RNA was subjected to reverse transcription using random hexamers. Amplification of TCR beta CDR3 across 54 Vbeta and 13 Jbeta was performed with immunoSEQ multiplex PCR. TCRdb processed the immunoSEQ multiplex PCR reads anew with MiXCR; each CDR3 protein has one entry. The sample lists roughly 180,000 distinct CDR3 sequences, just under 95% seen once, with 0.09% to 0.1% in the top ten. The sequenced target, TCR beta, came from blood CD8+ and CD4+ T cells. Concerning this clonotype: Its antigen is currently unknown.

This rearrangement joins TRBV9 to TRBJ1-2; 8 bases map to TRBD1. The receptor was isolated from a human donor with Susac syndrome. The sequencing input was CD4+ T cells from PBMCs. The CDR3: CASSVSRRTGRNYGYTF. CDR3 in DNA: TGTGCCAGCAGCGTAAGCCGGCGGACAGGGCGTAACTATGGCTACACCTTC.